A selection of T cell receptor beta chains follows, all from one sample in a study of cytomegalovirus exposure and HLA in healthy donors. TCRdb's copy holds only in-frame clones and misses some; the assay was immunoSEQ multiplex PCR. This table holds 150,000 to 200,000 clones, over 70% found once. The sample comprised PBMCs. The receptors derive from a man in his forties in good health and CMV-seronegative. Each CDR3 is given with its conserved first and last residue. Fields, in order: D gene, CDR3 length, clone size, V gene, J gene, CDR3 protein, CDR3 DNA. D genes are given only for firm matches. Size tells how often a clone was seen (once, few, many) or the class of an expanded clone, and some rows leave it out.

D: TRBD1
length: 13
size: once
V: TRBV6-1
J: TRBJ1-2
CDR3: CASRTGTDYGYTF
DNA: TGTGCCAGCAGGACCGGGACAGACTATGGCTACACCTTC

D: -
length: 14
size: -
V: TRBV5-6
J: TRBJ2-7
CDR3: CASSLGSSKYEQYF
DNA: TGTGCCAGCAGCTTGGGGAGCAGCAAGTACGAGCAGTACTTC

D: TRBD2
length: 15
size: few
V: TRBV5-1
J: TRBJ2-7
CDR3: CASSLEPGGSYEQYF
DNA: TGCGCCAGCAGCTTGGAACCGGGAGGGTCCTACGAGCAGTACTTC

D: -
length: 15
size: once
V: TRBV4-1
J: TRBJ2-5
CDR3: CASSQEGGLEETQYF
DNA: TGCGCCAGCAGCCAAGAAGGAGGTTTGGAAGAGACCCAGTACTTC

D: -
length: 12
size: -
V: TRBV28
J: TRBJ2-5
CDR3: CASSKQEETQYF
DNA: TGTGCCAGCAGTAAACAGGAAGAGACCCAGTACTTC

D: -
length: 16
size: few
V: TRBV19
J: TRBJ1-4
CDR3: CASKDYRAATNEKLFF
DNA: TGTGCCAGTAAGGATTACAGGGCTGCAACTAATGAAAAACTGTTTTTT

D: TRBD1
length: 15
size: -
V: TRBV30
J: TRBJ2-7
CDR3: CAWSPPDRVGYEQYF
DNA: TGTGCCTGGAGTCCCCCCGACAGGGTAGGCTACGAGCAGTACTTC

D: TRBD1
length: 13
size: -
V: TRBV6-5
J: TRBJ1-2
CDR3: CASSRDRGYGYTF
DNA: TGTGCCAGCAGCCGTGACAGGGGCTATGGCTACACCTTC

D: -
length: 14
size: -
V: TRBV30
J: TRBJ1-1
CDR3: CAWIVRQMNTEAFF
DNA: TGTGCCTGGATAGTCCGACAGATGAACACTGAAGCTTTCTTT

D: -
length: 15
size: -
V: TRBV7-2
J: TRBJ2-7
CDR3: CASSDHRDTSYEQYF
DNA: TGTGCCAGCAGCGACCACCGGGACACCTCCTACGAGCAGTACTTC

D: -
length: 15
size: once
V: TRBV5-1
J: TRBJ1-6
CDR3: CASSIRTVRNSPLHF
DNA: TGCGCCAGCAGCATCCGGACAGTTCGGAATTCACCCCTCCACTTT

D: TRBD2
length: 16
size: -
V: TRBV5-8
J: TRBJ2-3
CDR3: CASSLRLAGGTDTQYF
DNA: TGTGCCAGCAGCTTGCGACTAGCGGGGGGTACAGATACGCAGTATTTT

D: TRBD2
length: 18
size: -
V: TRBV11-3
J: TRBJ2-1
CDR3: CASSPGGTSEKWLNEQFF
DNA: TGTGCCAGCAGCCCAGGCGGCACTAGCGAGAAGTGGCTCAATGAGCAGTTCTTC

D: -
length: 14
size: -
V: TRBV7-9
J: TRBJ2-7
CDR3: CASSLMSRSYEQYF
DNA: TGTGCCAGCAGCTTAATGTCTAGATCCTACGAGCAGTACTTC

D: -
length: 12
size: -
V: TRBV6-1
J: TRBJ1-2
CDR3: CASTYTNYGYTF
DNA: TGTGCCAGCACTTACACCAACTATGGCTACACCTTC

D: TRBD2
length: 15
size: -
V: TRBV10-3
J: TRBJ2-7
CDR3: CAIRLGTSGGYEQYF
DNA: TGTGCCATCAGGCTTGGGACTAGCGGGGGCTACGAGCAGTACTTC

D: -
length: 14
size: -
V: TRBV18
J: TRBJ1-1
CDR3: CASSPGTRDTEAFF
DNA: TGTGCCAGCTCACCCGGGACTAGGGACACTGAAGCTTTCTTT

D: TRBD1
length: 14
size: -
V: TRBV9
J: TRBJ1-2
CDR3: CASSPQGERYGYTF
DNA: TGTGCCAGCAGCCCACAGGGGGAGAGGTATGGCTACACCTTC

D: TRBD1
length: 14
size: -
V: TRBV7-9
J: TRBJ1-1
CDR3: CASRGTGFNTEAFF
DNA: TGTGCCAGCAGGGGGACAGGGTTCAACACTGAAGCTTTCTTT

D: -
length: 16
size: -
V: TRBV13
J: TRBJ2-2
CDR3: CASSLQGRWDTGELFF
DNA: TGTGCCAGCAGCTTACAAGGCAGGTGGGACACCGGGGAGCTGTTTTTT

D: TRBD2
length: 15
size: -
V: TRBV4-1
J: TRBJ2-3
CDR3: CASTQAAGGQDTQYF
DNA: TGCGCCAGCACCCAAGCAGCGGGGGGGCAAGATACGCAGTATTTT

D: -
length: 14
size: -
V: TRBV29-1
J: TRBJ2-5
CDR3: CSVAAGYLQETQYF
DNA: TGCAGCGTTGCGGCAGGTTATTTACAAGAGACCCAGTACTTC

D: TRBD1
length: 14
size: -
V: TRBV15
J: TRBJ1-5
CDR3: CATSRNRGDQPQHF
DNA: TGTGCCACCAGCAGGAACAGGGGCGATCAGCCCCAGCATTTT

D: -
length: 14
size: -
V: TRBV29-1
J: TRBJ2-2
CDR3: CSVEGGANTGELFF
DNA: TGCAGCGTTGAAGGGGGCGCGAACACCGGGGAGCTGTTTTTT

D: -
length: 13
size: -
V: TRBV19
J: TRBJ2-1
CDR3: CASSQGSYNEQFF
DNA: TGTGCCAGTAGTCAGGGGTCCTACAATGAGCAGTTCTTC

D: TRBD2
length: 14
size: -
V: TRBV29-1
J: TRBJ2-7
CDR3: CSVAGGTNSYEQYF
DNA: TGCAGCGTTGCGGGGGGGACAAACTCCTACGAGCAGTACTTC

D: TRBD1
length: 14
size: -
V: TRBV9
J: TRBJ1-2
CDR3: CASSITGTDYGYTF
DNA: TGTGCCAGCAGCATTACCGGGACAGACTATGGCTACACCTTC

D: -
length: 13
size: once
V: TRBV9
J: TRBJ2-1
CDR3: CASSVAGGIEQFF
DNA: TGTGCCAGCAGCGTAGCTGGCGGGATTGAGCAGTTCTTC

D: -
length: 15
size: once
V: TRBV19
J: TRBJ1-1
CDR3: CASSIGSRRNTEAFF
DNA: TGTGCCAGTAGTATAGGGAGCAGAAGGAACACTGAAGCTTTCTTT

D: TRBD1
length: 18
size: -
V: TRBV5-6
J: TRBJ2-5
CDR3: CASSDLDGRDRVEETQYF
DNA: TGTGCCAGCAGCGACCTCGATGGTCGGGACAGGGTGGAAGAGACCCAGTACTTC

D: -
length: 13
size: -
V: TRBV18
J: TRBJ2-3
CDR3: CASSPGGTDTQYF
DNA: TGTGCCAGCTCACCCGGGGGCACAGATACGCAGTATTTT

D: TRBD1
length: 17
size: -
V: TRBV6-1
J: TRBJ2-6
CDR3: CASSDGQGHSGANVLTF
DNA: TGTGCCAGCAGTGACGGACAGGGCCACTCTGGGGCCAACGTCCTGACTTTC

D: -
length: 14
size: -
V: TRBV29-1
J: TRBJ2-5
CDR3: CSCGGLSGLETQYF
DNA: TGCAGCTGTGGTGGACTGAGCGGGTTGGAGACCCAGTACTTC

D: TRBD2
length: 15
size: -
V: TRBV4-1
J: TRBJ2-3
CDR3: CASSPGTSGSVTQYF
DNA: TGCGCCAGCAGCCCCGGGACTAGCGGGAGTGTTACGCAGTATTTT

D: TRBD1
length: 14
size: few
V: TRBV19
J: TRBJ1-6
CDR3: CASSIRDSNSPLHF
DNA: TGTGCCAGTAGCATCCGGGACAGTAATTCACCCCTCCACTTT

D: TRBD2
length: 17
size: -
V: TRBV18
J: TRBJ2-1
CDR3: CASSPPSGLAEGGEQFF
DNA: TGTGCCAGCTCACCGCCATCGGGACTAGCGGAGGGGGGTGAGCAGTTCTTC

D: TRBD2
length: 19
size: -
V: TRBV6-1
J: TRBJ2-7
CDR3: CASSGRMGIAGESSYEQYF
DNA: TGTGCCAGCAGTGGGCGAATGGGGATAGCGGGGGAAAGCTCCTACGAGCAGTACTTC